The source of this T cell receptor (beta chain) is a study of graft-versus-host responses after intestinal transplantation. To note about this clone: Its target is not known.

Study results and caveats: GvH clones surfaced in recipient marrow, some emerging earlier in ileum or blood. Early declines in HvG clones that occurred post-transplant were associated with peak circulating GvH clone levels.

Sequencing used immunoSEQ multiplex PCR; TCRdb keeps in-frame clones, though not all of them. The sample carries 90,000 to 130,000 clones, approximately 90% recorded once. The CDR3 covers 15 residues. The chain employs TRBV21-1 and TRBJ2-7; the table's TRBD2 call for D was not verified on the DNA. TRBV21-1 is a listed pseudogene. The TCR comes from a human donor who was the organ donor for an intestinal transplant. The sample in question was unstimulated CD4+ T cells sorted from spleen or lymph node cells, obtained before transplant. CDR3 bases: TGTGCCAGCAGCCCTCGGACTAGCGACTCCTACGAGCAGTACTTC. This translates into CASSPRTSDSYEQYF.